The 11 T cell receptor beta chains listed next were all sequenced from one sample in a study of T cells in Graves' hyperthyroidism and ophthalmopathy. Authors of the study amplified TCR beta CDR3 regions from RNA transcripts. The study used the HTBI primer set for a first-round RT-PCR of the TCR CDR3. TCRdb re-called the multiplex PCR reads with MiXCR, one entry per CDR3 protein. The data hold about 350,000 distinct CDR3 sequences, with around 13% observed a single time. Sequenced: blood. These receptor sequences come from a woman in her twenties or thirties with Graves' hyperthyroidism.

This clonotype has a count of ten or more. The J gene is TRBJ2-3, the V gene TRBV15, with 8 bases lining up with TRBD1. CDR1 and CDR2 from the germline V gene are LNHNV and YYDKDF (reference sequence). V dropped 3 bases and J dropped 0; count of bases not matched to a gene: 2. The CDR3 is 15 amino acids. CDR3 coding DNA: TGTGCCACCAGCAGGCACAGGGGGAGCACAGATACGCAGTATTTT. Translating gives CATSRHRGSTDTQYF.

The chain has TRBV7-9 and TRBJ2-5, with 8 bases fitting TRBD1. V lost 5 bases to trimming and J lost 5 bases; unmatched junction nucleotides: 10. The CDR3 has 15 amino acids. The germline CDR1 and CDR2 sequences are SEHNR and FQNEAQ (reference sequence). In DNA, the CDR3 is TGTGCCAGCAGCGATCTAACAGGGGGTGGGGAGACCCAGTACTTC. Translated, it gives CASSDLTGGGETQYF.

The table lists this clonotype with many counts. The chain employs TRBV20-1 and TRBJ1-5; D remains ambiguous. The CDR3 contains 14 residues. V gave up 0 bases and J gave up 2 bases, with 8 bases separating them. Germline V lookup: CDR1 DFQATT, CDR2 SNEGSKA (reference sequence). As DNA, the CDR3 is TGCAGTGCTAGAGATTCGGCGGGCAATCAGCCCCAGCATTTT. As protein: CSARDSAGNQPQHF.

This sequence joins TRBV12-3 or TRBV12-4 and TRBJ1-5; D unclear. Trimming pared 6 bases from V and 0 bases from J, leaving 6 bases between. The CDR3 length is 13 residues. The chain's CDR3 is CASSQVSNQPQHF. For the CDR3, the DNA is TGTGCCAGCAGCCAGGTTAGCAATCAGCCCCAGCATTTT.

The sample holds a few counts of this clonotype. The chain joins TRBV18 to TRBJ1-1, with a weak D call TRBD1 (5 bases). Per germline, CDR1 KGHSH and CDR2 LQKENI. The CDR3 is 15 residues long. Trimming removed 6 bases from V and 3 bases from J, with 17 bases in between. Here the CDR3 DNA reads TGTGCCAGCTCCCAATCCGGGACCTTAGACACTGAAGCTTTCTTT. Translated, it gives CASSQSGTLDTEAFF.

This clonotype was picked up a small number of times. This chain connects TRBV6-1 to TRBJ1-1; D unclear. The germline V gene has CDR1 MNHNS and CDR2 SASEGT. V lost 7 bases and J 3 bases, leaving 15 bases between the germline ends. There are 14 residues in the CDR3. CDR3 nucleotide sequence: TGTGCCAGCACCCCCCACCGGGCTCACACTGAAGCTTTCTTT. Translated: CASTPHRAHTEAFF.

In regard to this clonotype: A much larger clone sits a single nucleotide away, making a read error possible. The chain is built from TRBV6-1 and TRBJ1-5; 8 bases agree with TRBD1. The better agreement between TRBJ2-3 and the DNA end casts doubt on the J call. CDR1 is MNHNS and CDR2 is SASEGT in the germline V gene. The CDR3 totals 15 residues. The CDR3 loop is CASSRTTGVGQPQYF. In DNA, the CDR3 is TGTGCCAGCAGTCGTACGACAGGGGTCGGCCAGCCCCAGTATTTT.

This clonotype was counted ten times or more. The chain carries TRBV20-1 and TRBJ1-1; 7 bases align to TRBD1. Germline V gives CDR1 DFQATT, CDR2 SNEGSKA (reference sequence). There are 14 residues in the CDR3. With V trimmed by 4 bases and J by 0 bases, 5 bases remained unmatched. The CDR3 DNA follows: TGCAGTGCTACCCTTCAGGGGGTGAACACTGAAGCTTTCTTT. This gives the protein CSATLQGVNTEAFF.

This clonotype was observed at least ten times. The V call is TRBV12-3 or TRBV12-4, the J call TRBJ2-7; 12 nucleotides align to TRBD2. V shed 5 bases and J 2 bases; nucleotides not matched to a gene: 4. The CDR3 sequence is 15 residues long. The CDR3 region has the DNA TGTGCCAGCAGTGGGACTAGCGGGTGGGCCTACGAGCAGTACTTC. This sequence encodes CASSGTSGWAYEQYF.

Ten or more counts support this clonotype. The genes are TRBV29-1 and TRBJ1-1; D possibly corresponds to TRBD1 (5 bases). CDR1 SQVTM and CDR2 ANQGSEA come from the germline V gene. This CDR3 comprises 14 residues. V shed 7 bases and J shed 3 bases, with 18 bases lying between them. This chain's CDR3 is CSANQGTSYTEAFF. In DNA, the CDR3 is TGCAGCGCAAATCAAGGGACTTCATACACTGAAGCTTTCTTT.

This clonotype was found a few times. The chain employs TRBV30 and TRBJ1-1; D unclear. V lost 1 base to trimming and J lost 1 base, with 10 bases between them. CDR3 length: 14 amino acids. Germline CDR1 reads GTSNPN; CDR2 reads SVGIG (reference sequence). Here the CDR3 reads CAWSAGRRNTEAFF. The CDR3 bases are TGTGCCTGGAGTGCCGGACGGAGGAACACTGAAGCTTTCTTT.